A single sample is the source of the 28 T cell receptor beta chains below, sequenced in a study of blood T cell repertoires in COVID-19. The assay was immunoSEQ multiplex PCR, and TCRdb's table has in-frame clones only and misses some. Of approximately 300,000 clones in the sample, around 90% were seen once. The sequenced sample was peripheral blood. The receptors here all came from a woman between 25 and 40 years old with COVID-19, enrolled during active disease.

The rearrangement joins TRBV6-5 to TRBJ2-7; weak D call: TRBD2 (6 bases). The CDR3 is 11 amino acids. With 6 bases removed from V and 4 bases from J, the gap between germline ends came to 7 bases. CDR1 and CDR2 (germline): MNHEY, SVGAGI. CDR3 sequence: CASRRGYEQYF. The CDR3 region has the DNA TGTGCCAGCAGACGGGGGTACGAGCAGTACTTC.

The V call is TRBV4-1, the J call TRBJ2-1, with 12 nucleotides matching TRBD1. The CDR3 has 20 residues. Trimming at V came to 3 bases and at J to 0 bases, leaving 12 bases not matched to a gene. CDR1 and CDR2 from the germline V gene are MGHRA and YSYEKL. For the CDR3, the DNA is TGCGCCAGCAGCCATCCCGGGACAGGGGGCAAGGGGGACTCCTACAATGAGCAGTTCTTC. Its protein product is CASSHPGTGGKGDSYNEQFF.

The chain links TRBV7-9 to TRBJ1-1; 7 nucleotides align to TRBD1. This CDR3 comprises 14 residues. V lost 4 bases and J lost 4; bases outside the gene matches: 6. Germline values: CDR1 SEHNR, CDR2 FQNEAQ (reference sequence). The CDR3 bases are TGTGCCAGCAGCTCATCTCCAGGGGGCACTGAAGCTTTCTTT. This encodes CASSSSPGGTEAFF.

The rearrangement links TRBV9 to TRBJ1-2; D gene uncertain. Trimming removed 0 bases from V and 0 bases from J, with 15 bases in between. CDR3 length: 17 residues. Germline assignment: CDR1 SGDLS and CDR2 YYNGEE. The CDR3, as DNA: TGTGCCAGCAGCGTAGAAGGCGCCGTGACAACTAACTATGGCTACACCTTC. Translated: CASSVEGAVTTNYGYTF.

The chain carries TRBV7-2 and TRBJ2-2; TRBD1 aligns across 7 bases. CDR1 SGHTA and CDR2 FQGNSA come from the germline V gene. V lost 5 bases to trimming and J lost 8 bases; unmatched junction nucleotides: 8. CDR3 length: 14 amino acids. As DNA, the CDR3 is TGTGCCAGCAGCATATTACAGGGGTGGGGGGAGCTGTTTTTT. Amino acid sequence: CASSILQGWGELFF.

The chain uses TRBV19 and TRBJ1-5; 11 bases line up with TRBD1. Trimming at V came to 6 bases and at J to 5 bases, leaving 0 bases not matched to a gene. CDR1 and CDR2 from the germline V gene are LNHDA and SQIVND (reference sequence). The length of the CDR3 is 13 residues. The CDR3 DNA reads as TGTGCCAGTAGGGGACAGGGGGATCAGCCCCAGCATTTT. Its translation: CASRGQGDQPQHF.

The V and J genes are TRBV19 and TRBJ1-6; no clear D. Germline V gene sequence: CDR1 LNHDA, CDR2 SQIVND (reference sequence). The CDR3 consists of 14 residues. V gave up 5 bases and J gave up 7 bases, with 12 bases separating them. CDR3 sequence reads: CASSQAGRNSPLHF. The CDR3 DNA is TGTGCCAGTAGTCAAGCGGGCCGCAATTCACCCCTCCACTTT.

This chain connects TRBV9 to TRBJ2-5; tentative D call: TRBD1 (5 bases). The germline CDR1 and CDR2 sequences are SGDLS and YYNGEE. Trimming cost V 0 bases and J 4 bases, with 10 bases left between them. The length of the CDR3 is 14 residues. CDR3 amino acids: CASSVDQGLETQYF. CDR3 in DNA: TGTGCCAGCAGCGTAGACCAGGGTCTAGAGACCCAGTACTTC.

The J gene is TRBJ1-3, the V gene TRBV2, with D perhaps TRBD1 (6 bases). CDR3 length: 15 residues. Germline CDR1 and CDR2: SNHLY and FYNNEI. The V and J ends lost 8 bases and 0 bases respectively, with 14 bases between them. The CDR3 here is CASGGGTYSGNTIYF. CDR3 coding DNA: TGTGCCAGCGGGGGGGGCACTTACTCTGGAAACACCATATATTTT.

The V gene is TRBV7-9, the J gene TRBJ1-3; tentative D call: TRBD1 (6 bases). The V gene lost 5 bases and the J gene lost 1 base, with 12 bases spanning the gap. CDR3 length: 15 residues. The germline gives CDR1 SEHNR, CDR2 FQNEAQ (reference sequence). The CDR3: CASSRTAQSGNTIYF. The CDR3 region has the DNA TGTGCCAGCAGCCGGACAGCACAGTCTGGAAACACCATATATTTT.

The gene calls are TRBV7-9 and TRBJ1-2; D is perhaps TRBD1 (6 bases). V lost 5 bases and J 2 bases, leaving 12 bases between the germline ends. CDR3 length: 14 residues. Germline V gene lookup returns CDR1 SEHNR and CDR2 FQNEAQ (reference sequence). The CDR3 DNA is TGTGCCAGCAGCCCATCCGGGACAAACTATGGCTACACCTTC. Its translation is CASSPSGTNYGYTF.

The chain uses TRBV7-8 and TRBJ2-2; weak D call: TRBD2 (6 bases). Germline CDR1 SGHVS, CDR2 FQNEAQ. The CDR3 loop spans 15 amino acids. V was clipped by 5 bases and J by 1 base, with 11 bases between them. The DNA for the CDR3 is TGTGCCAGCAGCCCGGGGCGGGGGAACACCGGGGAGCTGTTTTTT. It specifies CASSPGRGNTGELFF.

Only a few counts were recorded for this clone. The CDR3 coding sequence is TGTGCCAGCAGTTACGCCCAGGGGCAATCACCCCTCCACTTT. Translated: CASSYAQGQSPLHF. This rearrangement joins TRBV6-5 to TRBJ1-6; D is possibly TRBD1 (6 bases). V lost 2 bases and J 10 bases, leaving 12 bases between the germline ends. This CDR3 comprises 14 residues. The V gene's germline CDR1 is MNHEY and CDR2 SVGAGI.

CDR3 nucleotides: TGTGCCAGCAGCGCCCGAGGGGATACGCAGTATTTT. Amino acids: CASSARGDTQYF. The rearrangement joins TRBV7-9 to TRBJ2-3; weak D call: TRBD2 (5 bases). Germline CDR1 is SEHNR and CDR2 is FQNEAQ (reference sequence). The CDR3 contains 12 residues. V gave up 5 bases and J gave up 6 bases, with 9 bases separating them.

Only a few counts were recorded for this clone. This chain joins TRBV3-1 (or the pseudogene TRBV3-2) and TRBJ2-7; 10 positions match TRBD1. V trimming: 0 bases; J trimming: 2 bases; junction bases outside the gene matches: 7. Germline-derived CDR1 and CDR2 are LGHDT and YNNKEL (reference sequence). The CDR3 covers 17 residues. CDR3 bases: TGTGCCAGCAGCCAAGACAGACAGGGGGCGCGAACCTACGAGCAGTACTTC. This codes for CASSQDRQGARTYEQYF.

This rearrangement joins TRBV2 to TRBJ2-7; 9 bases line up with TRBD1. Germline V gene data show CDR1 as SNHLY and CDR2 as FYNNEI. The V and J ends lost 5 bases and 3 bases, in that order; junction bases with no gene match: 8. The CDR3 is 15 residues long. CDR3: CASSRTGVGYYEQYF. Here the CDR3 DNA reads TGTGCCAGCAGTCGGACAGGGGTCGGGTACTACGAGCAGTACTTC.

The rearrangement joins TRBV7-2 to TRBJ1-2; D possibly corresponds to TRBD1 (5 bases). The length of the CDR3 is 16 residues. CDR1 and CDR2 from the germline V gene are SGHTA and FQGNSA. V shed 2 bases and J shed 4 bases, with 17 bases lying between them. As DNA, the CDR3 is TGTGCCAGCAGCTTACGTCAGGGATCCTGGGGCTATGGCTACACCTTC. This sequence encodes CASSLRQGSWGYGYTF.

The chain couples TRBV13 to TRBJ2-7, with TRBD1 identical over 9 bases. Germline values: CDR1 PRHDT, CDR2 FYEKMQ (reference sequence). J gave up 2 bases and V 2 bases, and 10 bases lay outside the gene matches. The CDR3 spans 17 residues. This CDR3 is CASSLNGWTGVAYEQYF. The CDR3 DNA sequence: TGTGCCAGCAGCTTAAATGGTTGGACAGGGGTCGCCTACGAGCAGTACTTC.

This sequence joins TRBV6-2 or TRBV6-3 and TRBJ2-7; 9 bases fit TRBD1. The CDR3 spans 15 residues. Germline CDR1 MNHEY, CDR2 SVGEGT. The V and J ends lost 6 bases and 6 bases, in that order; junction bases with no gene match: 12. The CDR3 protein is CASSFGGTGRAEQYF. For the CDR3, the DNA is TGTGCCAGCAGCTTTGGGGGGACAGGGAGGGCCGAGCAGTACTTC.

V and J are TRBV28 and TRBJ1-4; possible D gene TRBD1, 6 bases. Trimming pared 0 bases from V and 7 bases from J, leaving 9 bases between. CDR1 and CDR2 from the germline V gene are MDHEN and SYDVKM. The CDR3 is 14 amino acids. CDR3 loop: CASSLWGAVEKLFF. The CDR3 nucleotides are TGTGCCAGCAGTTTATGGGGGGCGGTTGAAAAACTGTTTTTT.

The genes are TRBV6-5 and TRBJ1-1, with TRBD1 matching 7 bases. The CDR3 has 14 amino acids. The V and J ends lost 2 bases and 1 base, in that order; junction bases with no gene match: 1. Germline CDR1 MNHEY, CDR2 SVGAGI. The CDR3 nucleotides are TGTGCCAGCAGTTACGACAGGGAGAACACTGAAGCTTTCTTT. Protein sequence: CASSYDRENTEAFF.

This sequence joins TRBV27 and TRBJ1-2; TRBD1 might be the D (5 bases). CDR3 length equals 14 residues. Between the trimmed V and J ends, which lost 0 bases and 8 bases, there was a span of 13 bases. In germline, CDR1 is MNHEY, CDR2 SMNVEV (reference sequence). DNA for the CDR3: TGTGCCAGCAGTTTATCGCACAGGCTGGGAGGCTACACCTTC. It translates to CASSLSHRLGGYTF.

The chain has TRBV6-5 and TRBJ1-1; perhaps TRBD1 as D (5 bases). V was shortened by 0 bases and J by 8 bases, with 7 bases between the two germline ends. The V gene's germline CDR1 is MNHEY and CDR2 SVGAGI. This CDR3 has 12 residues. In DNA, the CDR3 is TGTGCCAGCAGTTACTCTGGGGGGGAAGCTTTCTTT. Translated, it gives CASSYSGGEAFF.

A single count supports this clone. The chain joins TRBV7-3 to TRBJ2-7; D remains ambiguous. Germline assignment: CDR1 SGHTA and CDR2 FQGTGA. CDR3 length: 13 amino acids. V was shortened by 0 bases and J by 6 bases, with 9 bases between the two germline ends. CDR3 residues: CASSLTRSAEQYF. DNA of the CDR3: TGTGCCAGCAGCTTAACGCGCTCCGCCGAGCAGTACTTC.

This clone was seen a single time. The chain recombines TRBV7-8 with TRBJ2-1; D call uncertain. The germline gives CDR1 SGHVS, CDR2 FQNEAQ. The germline V and J ends were trimmed by 1 base and 9 bases, with 13 bases remaining between them. The CDR3 spans 14 residues. The CDR3 DNA reads TGTGCCAGCAGCTTAGGCCTCAGGTTGGGTGAGCAGTTCTTC. This sequence encodes CASSLGLRLGEQFF.

The V call is TRBV13, the J call TRBJ2-1; D unresolved. V was clipped by 5 bases and J by 8 bases, with 13 bases between them. Germline-derived CDR1 and CDR2 are PRHDT and FYEKMQ (reference sequence). The CDR3 runs 13 residues. CDR3 residues: CASSRSPDDEQFF. The CDR3 DNA reads as TGTGCCAGCAGCCGGAGTCCCGATGATGAGCAGTTCTTC.

The chain has TRBV20-1 and TRBJ1-2; no definite D call. V gave up 3 bases and J gave up 3 bases, with 11 bases separating them. This CDR3 contains 13 residues. Germline V gives CDR1 DFQATT, CDR2 SNEGSKA (reference sequence). This chain's CDR3 is CSASRGLHYGYTF. In DNA, the CDR3 is TGCAGTGCTAGTAGAGGGCTTCACTATGGCTACACCTTC.

The chain is built from TRBV12-3 or TRBV12-4 and TRBJ1-1; D remains ambiguous. This CDR3 is 13 amino acids long. Trimming pared 7 bases from V and 1 base from J, leaving 10 bases between. The CDR3 sequence is CASIRHSNTEAFF. The CDR3 nucleotides read TGTGCCAGCATAAGACATTCGAACACTGAAGCTTTCTTT.